This T cell receptor beta chain was captured in a study of blood T cell repertoires in COVID-19. Data came from immunoSEQ multiplex PCR; TCRdb stores just in-frame clones and leaves some out. The table shows some 400,000 clones, with roughly nine tenths occurring only once. Per the germline V gene, CDR1 is KGHSH and CDR2 is LQKENI. The CDR3 covers 16 residues. Trimming took 6 bases from V and 0 from J, leaving 17 bases between them. Sequencing was carried out using PBMCs or T cells enriched from blood (not recorded which). The chain combines TRBV18 with TRBJ1-2; D is unresolved. The sequence was obtained from a woman in her thirties or forties who had been exposed to COVID-19. Here the CDR3 DNA reads TGTGCCAGCTCCCCCGTTGCGGGCCCGACTAACTATGGCTACACCTTC. It encodes CASSPVAGPTNYGYTF.